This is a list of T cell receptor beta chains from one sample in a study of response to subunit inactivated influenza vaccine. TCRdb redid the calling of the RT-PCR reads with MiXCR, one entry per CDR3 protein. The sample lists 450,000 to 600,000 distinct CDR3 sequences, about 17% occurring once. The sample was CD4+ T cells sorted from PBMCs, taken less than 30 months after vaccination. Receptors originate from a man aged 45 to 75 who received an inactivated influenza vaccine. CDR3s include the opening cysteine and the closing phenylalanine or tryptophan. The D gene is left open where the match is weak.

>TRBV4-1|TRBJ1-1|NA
CASSQDPWGNTEAFF
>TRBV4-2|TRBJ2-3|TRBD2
CASSQVSSGTSTDTQYF
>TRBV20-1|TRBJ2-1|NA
CSAPSGLAAYNEQFF
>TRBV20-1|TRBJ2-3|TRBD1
CSASQGAVGIDTQYF
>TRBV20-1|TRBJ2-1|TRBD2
CRGLAGTGEQFF
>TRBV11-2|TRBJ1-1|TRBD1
CASSNRDRDGNTEAFF
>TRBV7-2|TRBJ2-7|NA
CASSPRRSYEQYF
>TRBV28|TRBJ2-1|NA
CASSFKVEQFF
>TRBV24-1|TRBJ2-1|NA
CATTGSSYNEQFF
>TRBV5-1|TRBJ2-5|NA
CASSLEETQYF
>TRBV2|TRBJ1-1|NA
CASSEDRDTEAFF
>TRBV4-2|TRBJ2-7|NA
CASSQDGQSPYEQYF
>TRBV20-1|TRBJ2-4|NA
CSVIADIQYF
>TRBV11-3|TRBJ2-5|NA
CASSPSVTEQETQYF
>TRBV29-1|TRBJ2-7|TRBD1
CSVEGTGGREQYF
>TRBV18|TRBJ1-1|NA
CASSPGVANTEAFF
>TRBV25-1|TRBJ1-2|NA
CASSLRQGYGYTF
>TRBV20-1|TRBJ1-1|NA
CSARQGGMNTEAFF
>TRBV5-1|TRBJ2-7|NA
CASSLVGAGFYEQYF
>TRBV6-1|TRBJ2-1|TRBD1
CASSRGPTGTSHEQFF
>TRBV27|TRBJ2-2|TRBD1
CASSKPGQGLGGELFF
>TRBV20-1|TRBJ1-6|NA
CSARPGTGPSPLHF
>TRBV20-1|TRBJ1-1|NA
CSAKTTVMNTEAFF
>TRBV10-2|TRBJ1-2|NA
CASWDRDVTNYGYTF
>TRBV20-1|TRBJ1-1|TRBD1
CSAREQWTGPEAFF
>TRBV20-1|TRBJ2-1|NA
CSAEGGTRNNEQFF
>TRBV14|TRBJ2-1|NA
CASSPTFRGNEQFF
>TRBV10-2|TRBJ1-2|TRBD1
CASSDPGQGAREGYTF